Listed below are T cell receptor beta chains from one sample, sequenced in a study of PD-1 and CTLA-4 blockade in melanoma. TCRdb keeps only in-frame clones here, not all; method: immunoSEQ multiplex PCR. Counted here are approximately 7,200 clones, about four fifths occurring once; the ten biggest clones make up around two fifths. The sample consisted of CD8+ T cells from peripheral blood, taken before anti-PD-1 treatment. Every receptor here comes from a human donor with melanoma. CDR3s include the opening cysteine and the closing phenylalanine or tryptophan. The D gene is left open where the match is weak. Only some rows state a clone size, as once, few, many or a class for expanded clones.

d_call j_call v_call clone_size cdr3_aa cdr3_nt
. TRBJ2-1 TRBV10-2 . CASSQGSAVDEQFF TGCGCCAGCAGTCAGGGCTCCGCGGTGGATGAGCAGTTCTTC
TRBD2 TRBJ2-3 TRBV13 . CASSYGTSGADTQYF TGTGCCAGCAGCTACGGGACTAGCGGAGCAGATACGCAGTATTTT
TRBD2 TRBJ2-2 TRBV27 . CASSLSNGGARAGELFF TGTGCCAGCAGTTTATCGAACGGGGGGGCTCGCGCCGGGGAGCTGTTTTTT
. TRBJ2-5 TRBV3-1/TRBV3-2 once CASSQDLSSGETQYF TGTGCCAGCAGCCAAGATCTCAGCTCAGGGGAGACCCAGTACTTC
. TRBJ2-7 TRBV7-2 . CASTFGSGPISYEQYF TGTGCCAGCACCTTTGGGAGCGGGCCTATCTCCTACGAGCAGTACTTC
. TRBJ1-4 TRBV27 . CASSPTGANEKLFF TGTGCCAGCAGTCCGACGGGGGCTAATGAAAAACTGTTTTTT
TRBD2 TRBJ2-5 TRBV19 . CASSIRDAGGETQYF TGTGCCAGTAGTATCCGGGACGCCGGGGGGGAGACCCAGTACTTC
TRBD1 TRBJ2-7 TRBV11-2 . CASSLGTGKYEQYF TGTGCCAGCAGCTTGGGGACAGGGAAGTACGAGCAGTACTTC
. TRBJ1-1 TRBV7-4 once CASSPRVALNTEAFF TGTGCCAGCAGCCCGAGAGTAGCTTTGAACACTGAAGCTTTCTTT
. TRBJ1-1 TRBV5-1 . CASSYGTGYTEAFF TGCGCCAGCAGCTATGGGACGGGGTACACTGAAGCTTTCTTT